The rows below give T cell receptor beta chains drawn from one sample of a study of cytomegalovirus exposure and HLA in healthy donors. The data were produced by immunoSEQ multiplex PCR, yet TCRdb's version contains in-frame clones alone and is incomplete. The table has approximately 110,000 clones, about 70% seen once; the top ten hold 4% to 5%. The sample taken for sequencing was PBMCs. These receptors were obtained from a woman aged 40 to 50 in good health and CMV-seronegative. The CDR3 runs from the conserved cysteine through the conserved F or W. D genes are given only for firm matches. Clone size is stated in some rows and not others, as once, few, many or a class when expanded.

clone size	V gene	D gene	J gene	CDR3 protein	CDR3 DNA
few	TRBV7-3	TRBD2	TRBJ2-3	CASSPQPTSGSSADTQYF	TGTGCCAGCAGCCCCCAACCGACTAGCGGGAGCTCTGCAGATACGCAGTATTTT
once	TRBV5-1	TRBD1	TRBJ2-5	CASSGQGAPPETQYF	TGCGCCAGCAGCGGACAGGGGGCGCCCCCAGAGACCCAGTACTTC
NA	TRBV7-3	TRBD1	TRBJ2-2	CASSLFGGTGGPGELFF	TGTGCCAGCAGCTTATTTGGTGGGACAGGGGGCCCCGGGGAGCTGTTTTTT
NA	TRBV11-2	TRBD1	TRBJ2-1	CASSGGGDRHVDEQFF	TGTGCCAGCAGCGGTGGCGGGGACAGGCACGTCGATGAGCAGTTCTTC
once	TRBV9	NA	TRBJ2-2	CASSPPNTGELFF	TGTGCCAGCAGCCCCCCCAATACCGGGGAGCTGTTTTTT
NA	TRBV6-5	NA	TRBJ2-2	CASSSPLNTGELFF	TGTGCCAGCAGTTCCCCTTTGAACACCGGGGAGCTGTTTTTT
NA	TRBV5-1	TRBD2	TRBJ2-3	CASSLGLAEDTDTQYF	TGCGCCAGCAGCTTAGGGCTAGCGGAGGACACAGATACGCAGTATTTT
once	TRBV11-2	NA	TRBJ2-7	CASSLDPETSYEQYF	TGTGCCAGCAGCTTAGACCCCGAAACTTCATACGAGCAGTACTTC
once	TRBV5-1	NA	TRBJ2-1	CASSSTYNEQFF	TGCGCCAGCAGCTCGACTTACAATGAGCAGTTCTTC
NA	TRBV6-5	NA	TRBJ1-2	CATGGYTF	TGTGCCACCGGTGGCTACACCTTC
NA	TRBV9	TRBD1	TRBJ1-2	CASSVGEGGPYGYTF	TGTGCCAGCAGCGTAGGTGAAGGGGGCCCCTATGGCTACACCTTC
NA	TRBV16	NA	TRBJ1-2	CASSQSRYSGYGYTF	TGTGCCAGCAGCCAATCGCGGTATTCGGGCTATGGCTACACCTTC
NA	TRBV7-9	TRBD1	TRBJ2-7	CASSLGGQGVYEQYF	TGTGCCAGCAGCTTAGGGGGACAGGGGGTCTACGAGCAGTACTTC
NA	TRBV5-1	NA	TRBJ2-5	CASSLWRTQETQYF	TGCGCCAGCAGCTTATGGCGGACTCAAGAGACCCAGTACTTC
few	TRBV5-1	TRBD2	TRBJ2-3	CASSWEGLAGGADTQYF	TGCGCCAGCAGCTGGGAAGGACTAGCGGGAGGGGCAGATACGCAGTATTTT
NA	TRBV6-5	NA	TRBJ2-2	CASGTETGELFF	TGTGCCAGCGGCACAGAAACCGGGGAGCTGTTTTTT
NA	TRBV9	TRBD2	TRBJ2-2	CASSRLATGGELFF	TGTGCCAGCAGCCGACTAGCGACCGGCGGGGAGCTGTTTTTT
NA	TRBV28	TRBD1	TRBJ1-1	CASRQGAEGNTEAFF	TGTGCCAGCCGACAGGGGGCGGAGGGGAACACTGAAGCTTTCTTT
NA	TRBV7-2	TRBD1	TRBJ2-7	CASTGQGAAAYEQYF	TGTGCCAGCACCGGACAGGGGGCGGCCGCCTACGAGCAGTACTTC
NA	TRBV18	TRBD1	TRBJ1-1	CASSADRDTEAFF	TGTGCCAGCTCAGCAGACAGGGACACTGAAGCTTTCTTT
NA	TRBV5-8	NA	TRBJ2-3	CASSLERKTQYF	TGTGCCAGCAGCTTGGAGAGGAAAACGCAGTATTTT
NA	TRBV28	NA	TRBJ2-7	CASRSQGASSYEQYF	TGTGCCAGCAGATCACAGGGTGCCAGCTCCTACGAGCAGTACTTC
once	TRBV6-4	NA	TRBJ2-7	CASSDLNPVFRQYF	TGTGCCAGCAGTGACCTTAATCCGGTCTTTCGGCAGTACTTC
NA	TRBV14	TRBD2	TRBJ2-1	CASSQRAGYNEQFF	TGTGCCAGCAGCCAAAGAGCGGGGTACAATGAGCAGTTCTTC
NA	TRBV10-1	TRBD2	TRBJ2-1	CASRLAGGDSYNEQFF	TGCGCCAGCAGATTAGCGGGAGGGGACTCCTACAATGAGCAGTTCTTC
NA	TRBV11-2	NA	TRBJ2-5	CASSSRGQETQYF	TGTGCCAGCAGCTCTAGGGGGCAAGAGACCCAGTACTTC
NA	TRBV5-1	TRBD1	TRBJ1-5	CASSLEGAHSNQPQHF	TGCGCCAGCAGCTTGGAGGGGGCGCATAGCAATCAGCCCCAGCATTTT
NA	TRBV18	TRBD2	TRBJ2-3	CASSPSLAVSTDTQYF	TGTGCCAGCTCACCAAGTCTAGCGGTTAGCACAGATACGCAGTATTTT
NA	TRBV7-6	TRBD1	TRBJ2-1	CASSRDPRDRGNEQFF	TGTGCCAGCAGCCGAGATCCCCGGGACAGGGGAAATGAGCAGTTCTTC
NA	TRBV5-8	TRBD2	TRBJ2-3	CASGNVAGAPDTQYF	TGTGCCAGCGGCAATGTAGCGGGAGCACCAGATACGCAGTATTTT